This entry features one T cell receptor (beta chain) sequence. The data were obtained in a study of T-cell reconstitution after alpha-beta-depleted transplantation in children. Preparation of the TCRbeta library involved a method that used unique molecular identifiers. TCRdb re-called the PCR reads through MiXCR, storing one row per CDR3 protein. The data hold more than 500,000 distinct CDR3 sequences, with approximately 10% observed a single time. The CDR3 is 14 amino acids. CDR1 and CDR2 from the germline V gene are SNHLY and FYNNEI. Between the trimmed V and J ends, which lost 7 bases and 5 bases, there was a span of 16 bases.

This TCR was recovered from a female patient aged 2-9 years who had a stem cell transplant for aplastic anemia, so the T cells may come from the graft donor. The rearrangement links TRBV2 to TRBJ2-3, with D perhaps matching TRBD1 (5 bases). The sample in question was PBMCs, mostly from graft donor cells, obtained 180 days after TCRalphabeta/CD19-depleted stem cell transplant. Written as DNA, the CDR3 is TGTGCCAGCAATAGACAGCAAGTAGGAGATACGCAGTATTTT. Translating gives CASNRQQVGDTQYF. The whole variable domain, filled in from reference TRBV2 and TRBJ2-3, reads EPEVTQTPSHQVTQMGQEVILRCVPISNHLYFYWYRQILGQKVEFLVSFYNNEISEKSEIFDDQFSVERPDGSNFTLKIRSTKLEDSAMYFCASNRQQVGDTQYFGPGTRLTVL.